The T cell receptor beta chain described here comes from a study of shared clonotypes between healthy human individuals. Whole-study results and caveats: Inspection by rarefaction showed sorted-subset sequencing to be incomplete despite large depth.

TCRdb's copy holds only in-frame clones and misses some; the assay was immunoSEQ multiplex PCR. The data hold millions of clones, with approximately 94% observed a single time. With regard to this clone: Its antigen is not known.

Sequences were obtained from naive CD4+ T cells sorted from blood. Noted subset: CD45RA+ positively selected. The TCR sequence derives from a man aged 18 to 29 in good health.

For the CDR3, the DNA is TGTGCCAGTAGTATCGAACGAGATACGCAGTATTTT. This gives the protein CASSIERDTQYF. The gene calls are TRBV19 and TRBJ2-3, with unresolved D. Trimming cost V 3 bases and J 5 bases, with 6 bases left between them. The CDR3 consists of 12 residues. The germline V gene has CDR1 LNHDA and CDR2 SQIVND (reference sequence).